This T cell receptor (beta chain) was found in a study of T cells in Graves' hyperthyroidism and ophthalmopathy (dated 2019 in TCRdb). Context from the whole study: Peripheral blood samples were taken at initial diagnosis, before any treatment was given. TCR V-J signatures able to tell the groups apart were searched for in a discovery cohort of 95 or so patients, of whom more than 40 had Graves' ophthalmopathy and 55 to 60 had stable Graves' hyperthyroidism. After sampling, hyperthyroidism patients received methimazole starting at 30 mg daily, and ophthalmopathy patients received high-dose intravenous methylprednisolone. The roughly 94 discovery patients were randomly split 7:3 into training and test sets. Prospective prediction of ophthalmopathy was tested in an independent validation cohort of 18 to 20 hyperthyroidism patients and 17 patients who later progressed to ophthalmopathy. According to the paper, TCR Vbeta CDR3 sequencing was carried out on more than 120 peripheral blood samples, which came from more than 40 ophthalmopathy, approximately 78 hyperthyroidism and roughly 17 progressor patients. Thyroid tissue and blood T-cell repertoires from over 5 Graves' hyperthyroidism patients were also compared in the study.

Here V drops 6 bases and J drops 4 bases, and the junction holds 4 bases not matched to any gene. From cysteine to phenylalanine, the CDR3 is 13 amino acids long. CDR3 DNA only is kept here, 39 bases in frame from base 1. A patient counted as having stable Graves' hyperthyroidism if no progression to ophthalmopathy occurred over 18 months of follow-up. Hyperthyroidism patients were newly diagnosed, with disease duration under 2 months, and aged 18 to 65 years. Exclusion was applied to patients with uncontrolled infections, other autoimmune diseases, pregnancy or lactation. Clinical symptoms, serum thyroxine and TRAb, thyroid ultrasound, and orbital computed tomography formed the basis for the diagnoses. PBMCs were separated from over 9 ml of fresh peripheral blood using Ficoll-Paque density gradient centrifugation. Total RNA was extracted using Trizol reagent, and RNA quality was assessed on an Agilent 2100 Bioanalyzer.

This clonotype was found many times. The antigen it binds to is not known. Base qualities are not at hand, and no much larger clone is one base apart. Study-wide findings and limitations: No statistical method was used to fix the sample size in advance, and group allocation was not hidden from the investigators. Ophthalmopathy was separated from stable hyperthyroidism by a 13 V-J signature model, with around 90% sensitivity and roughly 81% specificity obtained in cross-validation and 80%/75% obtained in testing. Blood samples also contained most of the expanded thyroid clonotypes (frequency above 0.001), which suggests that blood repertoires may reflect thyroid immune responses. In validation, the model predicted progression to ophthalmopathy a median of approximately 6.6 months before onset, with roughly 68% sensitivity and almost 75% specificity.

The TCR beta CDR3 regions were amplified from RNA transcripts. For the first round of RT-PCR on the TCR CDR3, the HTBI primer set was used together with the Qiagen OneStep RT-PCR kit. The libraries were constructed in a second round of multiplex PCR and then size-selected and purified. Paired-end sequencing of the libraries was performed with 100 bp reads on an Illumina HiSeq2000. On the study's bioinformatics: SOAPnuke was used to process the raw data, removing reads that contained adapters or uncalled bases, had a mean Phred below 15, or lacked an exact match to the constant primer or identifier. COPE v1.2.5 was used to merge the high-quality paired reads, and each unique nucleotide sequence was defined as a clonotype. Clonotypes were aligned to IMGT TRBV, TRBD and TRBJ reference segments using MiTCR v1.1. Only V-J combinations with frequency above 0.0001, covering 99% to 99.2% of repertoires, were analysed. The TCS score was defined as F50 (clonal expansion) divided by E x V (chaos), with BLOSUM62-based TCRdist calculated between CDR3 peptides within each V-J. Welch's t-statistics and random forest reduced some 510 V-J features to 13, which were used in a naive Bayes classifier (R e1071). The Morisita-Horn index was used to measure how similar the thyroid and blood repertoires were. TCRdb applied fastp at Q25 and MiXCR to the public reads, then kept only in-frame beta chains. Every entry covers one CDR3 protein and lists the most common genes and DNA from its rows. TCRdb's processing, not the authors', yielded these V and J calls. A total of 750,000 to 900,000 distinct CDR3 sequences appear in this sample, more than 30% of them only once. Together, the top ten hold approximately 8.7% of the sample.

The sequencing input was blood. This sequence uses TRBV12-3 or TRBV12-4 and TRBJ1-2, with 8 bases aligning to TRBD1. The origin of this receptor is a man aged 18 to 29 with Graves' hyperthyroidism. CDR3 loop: CASSRGQVYGYTF. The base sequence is TGTGCCAGCAGCAGGGGACAGGTCTATGGCTACACCTTC.